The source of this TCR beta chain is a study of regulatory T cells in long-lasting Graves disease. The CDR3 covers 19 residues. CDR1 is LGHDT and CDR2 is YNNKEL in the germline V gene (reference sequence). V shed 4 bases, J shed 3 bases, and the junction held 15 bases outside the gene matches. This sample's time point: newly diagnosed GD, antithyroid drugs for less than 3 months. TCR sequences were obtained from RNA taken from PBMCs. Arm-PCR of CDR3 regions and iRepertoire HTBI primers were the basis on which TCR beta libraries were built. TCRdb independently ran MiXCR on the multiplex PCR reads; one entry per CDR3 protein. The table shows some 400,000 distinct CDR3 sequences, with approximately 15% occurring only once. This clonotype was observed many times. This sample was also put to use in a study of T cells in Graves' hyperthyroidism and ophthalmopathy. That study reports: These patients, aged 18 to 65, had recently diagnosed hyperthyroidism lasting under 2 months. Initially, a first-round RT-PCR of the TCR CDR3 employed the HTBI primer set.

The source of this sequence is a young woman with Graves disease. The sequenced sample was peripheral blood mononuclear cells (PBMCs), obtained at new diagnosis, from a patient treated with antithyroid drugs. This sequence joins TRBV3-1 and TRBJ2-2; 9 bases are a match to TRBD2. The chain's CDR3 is CASSLSVAGGLGDTGELFF. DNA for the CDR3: TGTGCCAGCAGCCTCAGCGTTGCGGGAGGGCTTGGGGACACCGGGGAGCTGTTTTTT.